The 21 T cell receptor beta chains listed next were all sequenced from one sample in a study of T-cell memory formation after mild COVID-19. One entry per CDR3 protein results from TCRdb running MiXCR on the 5' RACE reads. The sample holds about 340,000 distinct CDR3 sequences; 20% to 25% are singletons and the top ten take 21%. Material for sequencing was PBMCs or a T cell subset sorted from them (not recorded which). The source is a man between 18 and 35 years old who had mild COVID-19 (a few samples of this study predate the infection). Cell type and time point are not known.

This clonotype was observed a few times. The chain joins TRBV3-1 to TRBJ2-5; no clear D gene. The CDR3 sequence is 12 residues long. Trimming left V 3 bases short and J 1 base short, with 3 bases between. Germline assignment: CDR1 LGHDT and CDR2 YNNKEL (reference sequence). The CDR3 reads CASSQAQETQYF. The CDR3 DNA sequence: TGTGCCAGCAGCCAGGCCCAAGAGACCCAGTACTTC.

This clonotype was picked up a small number of times. V and J are TRBV29-1 and TRBJ2-5, with TRBD1 matching over 7 bases. CDR3 size: 15 residues. J gave up 3 bases and V 6 bases, and 13 bases lay outside the gene matches. Germline V gene sequence: CDR1 SQVTM, CDR2 ANQGSEA. The CDR3 reads CSVSLSGQTKETQYF. The CDR3 DNA reads as TGCAGCGTATCGCTGTCGGGACAGACAAAAGAGACCCAGTACTTC. The full variable domain, rest sourced from reference TRBV29-1 and TRBJ2-5, is SAVISQKPSRDICQRGTSLTIQCQVDSQVTMMFWYRQQPGQSLTLIATANQGSEATYESGFVIDKFPISRPNLTFSTLTVSNMSPEDSSIYLCSVSLSGQTKETQYFGPGTRLLVL.

This clonotype has more than one count but fewer than ten. J is TRBJ1-1 and V is TRBV4-3; D is possibly TRBD1 (5 bases). This CDR3 region has 17 residues. The germline CDR1 and CDR2 sequences are LGHNA and YSLEER. V was cut by 0 bases and J by 3 bases, with 17 bases left in between. The CDR3 loop is CASSQDSGGWGDTEAFF. The CDR3 DNA sequence: TGCGCCAGCAGCCAAGATTCGGGTGGTTGGGGGGACACTGAAGCTTTCTTT.

The V and J genes are TRBV10-1 and TRBJ2-1, with 12 bases matching TRBD2. This CDR3 is 20 amino acids long. Germline loops: CDR1 WNHNN, CDR2 SYGVQD (reference sequence). The junction had 16 bases not matched to a gene; V was cut back by 3 bases and J by 4 bases. The CDR3 spells CASSENPSGGAGNQYNEQFF. As DNA, the CDR3 is TGCGCCAGCAGTGAAAATCCTAGCGGGGGGGCAGGAAATCAGTACAATGAGCAGTTCTTC.

The V call is TRBV2, the J call TRBJ1-2, with D perhaps TRBD1 (5 bases). The V gene lost 2 bases and the J gene lost 5 bases, with 12 bases spanning the gap. Germline CDR1 SNHLY, CDR2 FYNNEI. The CDR3 runs to 14 residues. For the CDR3, the DNA is TGTGCCAGCAGTGAATCCTTGGGGGGATATGGCTACACCTTC. The encoded protein is CASSESLGGYGYTF. Supplemented by reference TRBV2 and TRBJ1-2, the full variable domain reads EPEVTQTPSHQVTQMGQEVILRCVPISNHLYFYWYRQILGQKVEFLVSFYNNEISEKSEIFDDQFSVERPDGSNFTLKIRSTKLEDSAMYFCASSESLGGYGYTFGSGTRLTVV.

This clonotype has a handful of counts. This rearrangement joins TRBV30 to TRBJ1-4; 8 bases fit TRBD1. This CDR3 comprises 14 residues. After removal of 3 bases from V and 4 bases from J, the junction contained 4 bases not matched to a gene. Looked up from germline, CDR1 is GTSNPN and CDR2 is SVGIG (reference sequence). The CDR3 nucleotides are TGTGCCTGGAGAGTGGACAGGGTTAATGAAAAACTGTTTTTT. As protein: CAWRVDRVNEKLFF.

The CDR3 DNA reads as TGTGCCAGCAGCTCGGATGGGGGGCCGGGAAACATTCAGTACTTC. Amino acid sequence: CASSSDGGPGNIQYF. The chain recombines TRBV7-2 with TRBJ2-4; D possibly uses TRBD1 or TRBD2 (6 bases each). Germline loops: CDR1 SGHTA, CDR2 FQGNSA. Trimming cost V 4 bases and J 6 bases, with 16 bases left between them. The CDR3 spans 15 residues.

The chain employs TRBV5-1 and TRBJ1-1; D perhaps matches TRBD1 (5 bases). Germline CDR1 is SGHRS and CDR2 is YFSETQ. Between the trimmed V and J ends, which lost 3 bases and 1 base, there was a span of 10 bases. This CDR3 is built from 14 residues. Here the CDR3 reads CASSYLGENTEAFF. CDR3 DNA sequence: TGCGCCAGCAGCTACCTGGGGGAGAACACTGAAGCTTTCTTT.

About this clonotype: Given a much more abundant clone one base away, this may be a read error. This chain links TRBV5-1 with TRBJ2-5; 10 bases line up with TRBD1. Looked up from germline, CDR1 is SGHRS and CDR2 is YFSETQ. The CDR3 extends over 15 amino acids. CDR3 in amino acids: CASSLAGTGEETPYF. The CDR3 DNA reads as TGCGCCAGCAGCTTGGCTGGGACAGGGGAAGAGACCCCGTACTTC. The complete variable domain, with remaining parts taken from reference TRBV5-1 and TRBJ2-5, reads KAGVTQTPRYLIKTRGQQVTLSCSPISGHRSVSWYQQTPGQGLQFLFEYFSETQRNKGNFPGRFSGRQFSNSRSEMNVSTLELGDSALYLCASSLAGTGEETPYFGPGTRLLVL.

The CDR3: CASSLLAGGPETQYF. The CDR3 DNA is TGTGCCAGCAGCCTACTAGCGGGGGGGCCGGAGACCCAGTACTTC. The V gene is TRBV7-2, the J gene TRBJ2-5; TRBD2 matches 13 bases. The CDR3 loop spans 15 amino acids. J gave up 5 bases and V 5 bases, and 5 bases lay outside the gene matches. The germline V gene encodes CDR1 SGHTA and CDR2 FQGNSA.

This clonotype was counted between two and nine times. The genes are TRBV21-1 and TRBJ1-1; the D call of TRBD1 is as the table states it, not checked on the DNA. TRBV21-1 counts as a pseudogene. The CDR3 runs to 17 residues. CDR3 in DNA: TGTGCCAGCAGCACCCCCAGGTGGGCAGTTTCACACACTGAAGCTTTCTTT. It is translated as CASSTPRWAVSHTEAFF.

The chain recombines TRBV5-1 with TRBJ1-2, with 11 positions matching TRBD1. Germline V CDR1 and CDR2: SGHRS, YFSETQ. Germline trimming cut 4 bases from V and 8 bases from J; bases unmatched to any gene: 10. The CDR3 runs 15 residues. CDR3 residues: CASSRTGGEWDGYTF. For the CDR3, the DNA is TGCGCCAGCAGCCGGACAGGGGGCGAGTGGGACGGCTACACCTTC.

The chain uses TRBV6-5 and TRBJ1-1; weak D call: TRBD1 (5 bases). Deletions cut 6 bases from V and 5 bases from J, with 16 bases between. CDR1 and CDR2 (germline): MNHEY, SVGAGI. The CDR3 contains 14 residues. The CDR3 is CASRDQGGGTEAFF. The CDR3 nucleotides read TGTGCCAGCAGGGACCAGGGCGGGGGAACTGAAGCTTTCTTT.

There are many counts of this clonotype. V usage is TRBV24-1 and J usage is TRBJ1-1, with 7 bases that match TRBD1. Germline CDR1 and CDR2: KGHDR and SFDVKD. The CDR3 is 12 amino acids. Losses at the gene ends were 10 bases for V and 2 bases for J; bases not matched to a gene: 3. CDR3 bases: TGTGCCACTGGGACAGCTAACACTGAAGCTTTCTTT. This codes for CATGTANTEAFF.

The rearrangement joins TRBV23-1 to TRBJ1-2, with D possibly being TRBD1 (5 bases). Being an ORF, TRBV23-1 has a function that is uncertain. Trimming left V 6 bases short and J 7 bases short, with 15 bases between. The CDR3 length is 13 residues. The CDR3 protein is CASSQKGMCGYTF. DNA of the CDR3: TGCGCCAGCAGCCAAAAGGGGATGTGTGGCTACACCTTC.

This clonotype showed up many times. The chain recombines TRBV7-2 with TRBJ1-2, with 9 nucleotides matching TRBD1. Unmatched junction bases numbered 6, after V lost 11 bases and J lost 8 bases. Germline V CDR1 and CDR2: SGHTA, FQGNSA. The CDR3 runs to 11 residues. The CDR3 loop reads CAGRQGEGYTF. CDR3 coding DNA: TGTGCCGGACGACAGGGGGAGGGCTACACCTTC.

This clonotype has a handful of counts. This chain uses TRBV5-1 with TRBJ1-5; D is ambiguous. Germline CDR1 reads SGHRS; CDR2 reads YFSETQ. This CDR3 has 16 residues. Between the trimmed V and J ends, which lost 0 bases and 7 bases, there was a span of 17 bases. CDR3 sequence reads: CASSLVPGGVGQPQHF. In DNA, the CDR3 is TGCGCCAGCAGCTTGGTGCCGGGTGGGGTTGGACAGCCCCAGCATTTT. Full variable domain (remainder filled in from reference TRBV5-1 and TRBJ1-5): KAGVTQTPRYLIKTRGQQVTLSCSPISGHRSVSWYQQTPGQGLQFLFEYFSETQRNKGNFPGRFSGRQFSNSRSEMNVSTLELGDSALYLCASSLVPGGVGQPQHFGDGTRLSIL.

The chain has TRBV4-2 and TRBJ2-2; 8 positions match TRBD2. V lost 1 base and J lost 3; bases outside the gene matches: 4. This CDR3 spans 16 amino acids. Germline V gives CDR1 LGHNA, CDR2 YNFKEQ. The CDR3 is CASSQARGADTGELFF. Here the CDR3 DNA reads TGTGCCAGCAGCCAAGCGCGGGGGGCGGACACCGGGGAGCTGTTTTTT.

J is TRBJ1-1 and V is TRBV28, with D possibly being TRBD1 (5 bases). This CDR3 comprises 14 residues. V shed 5 bases and J shed 6 bases, with 16 bases lying between them. CDR1 is MDHEN and CDR2 is SYDVKM in the germline V gene. CDR3 DNA: TGTGCCAGCAGTCCACACCGGGACCGACCTGAAGCTTTCTTT. It is translated as CASSPHRDRPEAFF.

The table lists this clonotype with a few counts. The chain employs TRBV18 and TRBJ2-7; D not certain. This CDR3 is 13 amino acids long. Between the trimmed V and J ends, which lost 7 bases and 0 bases, there was a span of 10 bases. CDR1 is KGHSH, CDR2 LQKENI, per germline. The CDR3 spells CASFAPPSYEQYF. The DNA for the CDR3 is TGTGCCAGCTTCGCCCCTCCCTCCTACGAGCAGTACTTC.

This clonotype was seen more than once but under ten times. The gene calls are TRBV4-3 and TRBJ1-2, with D possibly TRBD1 on 5 matching bases. This CDR3 contains 15 residues. Trimming cost V 0 bases and J 4 bases, with 12 bases left between them. From germline, CDR1 is LGHNA and CDR2 YSLEER. DNA for the CDR3: TGCGCCAGCAGCCAAGATATGGGGGTTGGCTATGGCTACACCTTC. It specifies CASSQDMGVGYGYTF.